This paragraph covers one T cell receptor beta chain sequence. Its antigen is unknown. From the 5' RACE reads, TCRdb called clonotypes with MiXCR, one entry per CDR3 protein. Among approximately 550,000 distinct CDR3 sequences listed, approximately 13% were seen once. The sample is drawn from a study of T cells after yellow fever vaccination. Study-wide results and caveats: The secondary response peaked faster, at day 5 versus 15, but was weaker.

V lost 0 bases and J 1 base, leaving 14 bases between the germline ends. Per the germline V gene, CDR1 is SGHKS and CDR2 is YYEKEE (reference sequence). The CDR3 is 16 amino acids. The chain recombines TRBV5-5 with TRBJ2-7, with D perhaps TRBD1 or TRBD2 (5 bases each). The TCR sequence derives from a man between 25 and 39 years old who received the YFV17D yellow fever vaccine. The sample here was PBMCs, taken on the day of the yellow fever booster vaccination. The CDR3 DNA is TGTGCCAGCAGCTTGGGTGGGACGGTAGTTTCCTACGAGCAGTACTTC. Amino acid sequence: CASSLGGTVVSYEQYF.